The 22 T cell receptor beta chains in this list originate from one sample, sequenced in a study of pediatric ulcerative colitis. The data were produced by immunoSEQ multiplex PCR, yet TCRdb's version contains in-frame clones alone and is incomplete. The sample yields about 36,000 clones, approximately 73% seen once. The rectum was sampled with one to two pinch biopsies at colonoscopy. The sequencing input was gut tissue. These receptors were taken from a boy under 18 with moderate ulcerative colitis.

The chain is built from TRBV5-1 and TRBJ2-2, with 9 bases aligning to TRBD2. CDR1 is SGHRS, CDR2 YFSETQ, per germline. The CDR3 is 15 residues long. Trimming cost V 6 bases and J 4 bases; bases outside gene matches: 7. The CDR3 DNA reads TGCGCCAGCAAGTCTCCTAGCGGGGTCACCGGGGAGCTGTTTTTT. It codes for CASKSPSGVTGELFF.

This clone turned up a few times. The chain uses TRBV7-2 and TRBJ1-2, with D unresolved. The CDR3 contains 13 residues. The V end lost 2 bases, the J end lost 5 bases, and 9 bases lay between the germline ends. The germline gives CDR1 SGHTA, CDR2 FQGNSA. DNA of the CDR3: TGTGCCAGCAGCTTATCCGGTCCGTATGGCTACACCTTC. Translation: CASSLSGPYGYTF.

The chain couples TRBV7-9 to TRBJ1-1; no clear D gene. Trimming took off 4 bases at V and 9 bases at J, with 18 bases between the two ends. The CDR3 sequence is 14 residues long. CDR1 is SEHNR, CDR2 FQNEAQ, per germline (reference sequence). The CDR3 here is CASSSSEVVAKAFF. In DNA, the CDR3 is TGTGCCAGCAGCTCGTCCGAAGTCGTCGCCAAAGCTTTCTTT.

The chain employs TRBV7-2 and TRBJ2-1; D perhaps matches TRBD1 (6 bases). The length of the CDR3 is 13 residues. Germline-derived CDR1 and CDR2 are SGHTA and FQGNSA. V dropped 5 bases and J dropped 7 bases, with 12 bases sitting between them. For the CDR3, the DNA is TGTGCCAGCAGCCCAGGGGTATGGAATGAGCAGTTCTTC. It yields the protein CASSPGVWNEQFF.

The J gene is TRBJ1-5, the V gene TRBV6-1; 7 bases fit TRBD1. The CDR3 totals 18 residues. The germline CDR1 and CDR2 sequences are MNHNS and SASEGT. J gave up 3 bases and V 4 bases, and 15 bases lay outside the gene matches. The CDR3 DNA is TGTGCCAGCAGTGCCCAGGGGGGGGGCCGGATTTACAATCAGCCCCAGCATTTT. Translating gives CASSAQGGGRIYNQPQHF.

The V gene is TRBV6-1, the J gene TRBJ1-6, with D unclear. Germline lookup yields CDR1 MNHNS and CDR2 SASEGT. CDR3 length: 13 amino acids. The V end lost 3 bases, the J end lost 7 bases, and 7 bases lay between the germline ends. The CDR3 sequence is CASSDRENSPLHF. DNA of the CDR3: TGTGCCAGCAGTGATAGGGAGAATTCACCCCTCCACTTT.

The chain combines TRBV4-2 with TRBJ2-7, with a tentative D call TRBD1 (5 bases). Trimming removed 0 bases at V and 6 bases at J, with 9 bases between. This CDR3 region has 13 residues. The germline V gene encodes CDR1 LGHNA and CDR2 YNFKEQ. CDR3 in amino acids: CASSQDWTPEQYF. CDR3 in DNA: TGTGCCAGCAGCCAAGATTGGACACCCGAGCAGTACTTC.

The rearrangement uses TRBV28 and TRBJ1-3, with D perhaps matching TRBD1 (5 bases). Germline assignment: CDR1 MDHEN and CDR2 SYDVKM. The CDR3 has 15 residues. Trimming stripped 4 bases from V and 0 bases from J, with 10 bases between. The CDR3 here is CASSSGSFSGNTIYF. CDR3 in DNA: TGTGCCAGCAGTTCAGGGTCCTTCTCTGGAAACACCATATATTTT.

This chain links TRBV5-1 with TRBJ2-1; perhaps D is TRBD1 or TRBD2 (5 bases each). The CDR3 loop spans 15 amino acids. Germline V gives CDR1 SGHRS, CDR2 YFSETQ. V lost 0 bases and J 8 bases, leaving 15 bases between the germline ends. The CDR3 DNA sequence: TGCGCCAGCAGCTTGGTTGGGGGAGCTGTTTATGAGCAGTTCTTC. The encoded protein is CASSLVGGAVYEQFF.

This clone was recorded a few times. V is TRBV7-9 and J is TRBJ1-5, with D unresolved. The V end lost 5 bases, the J end lost 7 bases, and 9 bases lay between the germline ends. The length of the CDR3 is 12 residues. The germline V gene has CDR1 SEHNR and CDR2 FQNEAQ (reference sequence). The DNA for the CDR3 is TGTGCCAGCAGCCTCGATAGACAGCCCCAGCATTTT. Amino acid sequence: CASSLDRQPQHF.

The chain uses TRBV7-3 and TRBJ2-1; D perhaps matches TRBD2 (6 bases). The germline gives CDR1 SGHTA, CDR2 FQGTGA. V lost 1 base and J 6 bases, leaving 19 bases between the germline ends. CDR3 length: 17 residues. This CDR3 reads CASSLMLLAVSFNEQFF. CDR3 in DNA: TGTGCCAGCAGCTTAATGCTATTAGCGGTTTCGTTCAATGAGCAGTTCTTC.

As DNA, the CDR3 is TGTGCCAGCAGTTCTAAGACAGGGAGGGGGAACACTGAAGCTTTCTTT. This gives the protein CASSSKTGRGNTEAFF. V usage is TRBV25-1 and J usage is TRBJ1-1; TRBD1 aligns across 7 bases. From germline, CDR1 is MGHDK and CDR2 SYGVNS. This CDR3 is built from 16 residues. With V trimmed by 5 bases and J by 1 base, 10 bases remained unmatched.

V usage is TRBV14 and J usage is TRBJ1-1, with D unclear. Trimming stripped 1 base from V and 3 bases from J, with 18 bases between. CDR3 length: 17 amino acids. CDR1 SGHDN and CDR2 FVKESK come from the germline V gene. The CDR3 DNA reads TGTGCCAGCAGCCAAGTAGTAGGGTGGCTCGGGTACACTGAAGCTTTCTTT. Encoded protein: CASSQVVGWLGYTEAFF.

J is TRBJ1-1 and V is TRBV6-4, with D tentatively TRBD1 (6 bases). This CDR3 has 13 residues. Germline CDR1 is MRHNA and CDR2 is SNTAGT. Trimming took 6 bases from V and 0 from J, leaving 8 bases between them. CDR3 DNA: TGTGCCAGCAGGGGACACCTGAACACTGAAGCTTTCTTT. Protein product: CASRGHLNTEAFF.

V and J are TRBV5-1 and TRBJ2-2; the D is unclear. This CDR3 has 17 residues. CDR1 SGHRS and CDR2 YFSETQ come from the germline V gene. V dropped 1 base and J dropped 2 bases, with 15 bases sitting between them. The CDR3 region has the DNA TGCGCCAGCAGCTTGTTTTCCTGGTCAGGTAACACCGGGGAGCTGTTTTTT. As protein: CASSLFSWSGNTGELFF.

The chain carries TRBV10-3 and TRBJ2-1, with 7 bases fitting TRBD1. The V gene end was trimmed by 3 bases and the J gene end by 7 bases; junction bases not matched to a gene: 18. Germline CDR1 is ENHRY and CDR2 is SYGVKD. The CDR3 extends over 18 amino acids. The CDR3 spells CAISEWNKGGGTLNEQFF. CDR3 sequence (DNA): TGTGCCATCAGTGAATGGAACAAAGGGGGCGGTACCCTTAATGAGCAGTTCTTC.

This clone has only one observation. This chain uses TRBV19 with TRBJ2-1; TRBD2 matches at 8 bases. The CDR3 runs to 14 residues. Germline V gene lookup returns CDR1 LNHDA and CDR2 SQIVND (reference sequence). V lost 5 bases, J lost 5 bases, and 5 bases stayed unmatched. CDR3 sequence: CASSALAANNEQFF. The CDR3 DNA follows: TGTGCCAGTAGTGCACTAGCGGCTAACAATGAGCAGTTCTTC.

The chain carries TRBV7-2 and TRBJ1-2; D perhaps matches TRBD1 (5 bases). The CDR3 runs to 12 residues. V lost 5 bases to trimming and J lost 5 bases, with 9 bases between them. Germline CDR1 reads SGHTA; CDR2 reads FQGNSA. CDR3 DNA: TGTGCCAGCAGCACCGGGGCTTATGGCTACACCTTC. Encoded protein: CASSTGAYGYTF.

This rearrangement joins TRBV7-9 to TRBJ2-7, with a possible D match to TRBD2 (6 bases). CDR3 length equals 14 residues. Germline CDR1 reads SEHNR; CDR2 reads FQNEAQ (reference sequence). The V gene lost 3 bases and the J gene lost 3 bases, with 12 bases spanning the gap. The CDR3 spells CASSLVAGNYEQYF. CDR3 nucleotides: TGTGCCAGCAGCTTGGTGGCGGGGAACTACGAGCAGTACTTC.

The chain links TRBV7-2 to TRBJ2-2; D is unclear. Germline values: CDR1 SGHTA, CDR2 FQGNSA. The CDR3 consists of 13 residues. Trimming removed 5 bases from V and 9 bases from J, with 13 bases in between. The CDR3, as DNA: TGTGCCAGCAGCCCGATAAGTGAGTGGGAGCTGTTTTTT. Translated: CASSPISEWELFF.

The gene calls are TRBV11-2 and TRBJ1-2; D not certain. This CDR3 comprises 14 residues. Germline values: CDR1 SGHAT, CDR2 FQNNGV. Trimming stripped 5 bases from V and 1 base from J, with 11 bases between. For the CDR3, the DNA is TGTGCCAGCAGCCGACCCGGGAGTAACTATGGCTACACCTTC. Translation: CASSRPGSNYGYTF.

This clone was counted between two and nine times. The germline gene is not matched at one end of the junction; a read error may be the cause. The CDR3: CAIGDGTGGEQYF. CDR3 sequence (DNA): TGTGCCATCGGTGATGGGACAGGGGGCGAGCAGTACTTC. This chain joins TRBV10-3 and TRBJ2-7; 11 bases match TRBD1. In germline, CDR1 is ENHRY, CDR2 SYGVKD. The CDR3 extends over 13 amino acids.